Below are 9 T cell receptor beta chains sequenced from a single sample in a study of B cell selection in AIRE deficiency. Assay: immunoSEQ multiplex PCR; the TCRdb copy retains only in-frame clones and omits some. The sample shows 20,000 to 25,000 clones, around 97% of them seen only once. Conventional CD4 T cells were sorted as CD4+CD127+ cells. The sequenced material came from conventional CD4+ T cells sorted from PBMCs. All receptors derive from a human donor with AIRE deficiency.

This sequence joins TRBV5-1 and TRBJ2-5, with TRBD1 matching over 9 bases. Trimming removed 0 bases from V and 2 bases from J; junction bases left unmatched: 11. The CDR3 consists of 18 residues. The germline CDR1 and CDR2 sequences are SGHRS and YFSETQ. The CDR3 DNA is TGCGCCAGCAGCTTGGCAGGGACAGGGTTTCTGGTTCAAGAGACCCAGTACTTC. This encodes CASSLAGTGFLVQETQYF. The whole variable domain, filled in from reference TRBV5-1 and TRBJ2-5, reads KAGVTQTPRYLIKTRGQQVTLSCSPISGHRSVSWYQQTPGQGLQFLFEYFSETQRNKGNFPGRFSGRQFSNSRSEMNVSTLELGDSALYLCASSLAGTGFLVQETQYFGPGTRLLVL.

CDR3 region: CASSPGQSTDTQYF. CDR3 DNA sequence: TGTGCCAGCTCACCAGGGCAGAGCACAGATACGCAGTATTTT. V and J are TRBV18 and TRBJ2-3; D not resolved. This CDR3 comprises 14 residues. The ends were cut back, 2 bases at V and 0 bases at J, with 6 bases in the middle. The germline gives CDR1 KGHSH, CDR2 LQKENI. The variable domain in full, with the rest retrieved from reference TRBV18 and TRBJ2-3, is NAGVMQNPRHLVRRRGQEARLRCSPMKGHSHVYWYRQLPEEGLKFMVYLQKENIIDESGMPKERFSAEFPKEGPSILRIQQVVRGDSAAYFCASSPGQSTDTQYFGPGTRLTVL.

The chain combines TRBV7-3 with TRBJ2-3; TRBD1 agrees at 10 bases. The length of the CDR3 is 14 residues. Germline CDR1 SGHTA, CDR2 FQGTGA. With V trimmed by 5 bases and J by 8 bases, 7 bases remained unmatched. Here the CDR3 DNA reads TGTGCCAGCAGCCCCGACAGGGGGCAAAGTACGCAGTATTTT. This encodes CASSPDRGQSTQYF. Full variable domain (missing parts from reference TRBV7-3 and TRBJ2-3): GAGVSQTPSNKVTEKGKYVELRCDPISGHTALYWYRQSLGQGPEFLIYFQGTGAADDSGLPNDRFFAVRPEGSVSTLKIQRTERGDSAVYLCASSPDRGQSTQYFGPGTRLTVL.

This clone was seen a single time. V is TRBV5-1 and J is TRBJ2-1, with 8 positions matching TRBD2. This CDR3 is built from 14 residues. Germline CDR1 reads SGHRS; CDR2 reads YFSETQ. V was clipped by 2 bases and J by 3 bases; unmatched bases: 1. In nucleotides, the CDR3 is TGCGCCAGCAGCTTACTAGCGGACTACAATGAGCAGTTCTTC. Translated: CASSLLADYNEQFF.

This chain uses TRBV28 with TRBJ1-2; D is ambiguous. The V and J ends lost 6 bases and 11 bases respectively, with 10 bases between them. The CDR3 has 10 residues. The germline CDR1 and CDR2 sequences are MDHEN and SYDVKM. The CDR3 spells CASSRSRYTF. The CDR3 coding sequence is TGTGCCAGCAGCCGCTCCCGATACACCTTC.

The V gene is TRBV28, the J gene TRBJ2-1; TRBD1 might be the D (5 bases). V was trimmed by 7 bases and J by 7 bases, leaving 20 bases between them. This CDR3 contains 15 residues. Germline V CDR1 and CDR2: MDHEN, SYDVKM. This CDR3 is CASTPPGHLGNEQFF. The CDR3 bases are TGTGCCAGCACGCCCCCCGGACACCTGGGGAATGAGCAGTTCTTC.

The V and J genes are TRBV7-9 and TRBJ2-7; 11 bases align to TRBD2. This CDR3 has 15 residues. The germline V gene has CDR1 SEHNR and CDR2 FQNEAQ (reference sequence). With V trimmed by 5 bases and J by 4 bases, 7 bases remained unmatched. The CDR3 region has the DNA TGTGCCAGCAGCACCACTAGCGGGGGAGGATACGAGCAGTACTTC. Residues: CASSTTSGGGYEQYF.

J is TRBJ1-6 and V is TRBV7-2; D not resolved. The CDR3 sequence is 14 residues long. Trimming removed 2 bases at V and 7 bases at J, with 9 bases between. Germline CDR1 is SGHTA and CDR2 is FQGNSA. The CDR3 loop reads CASSLSADNSPLHF. DNA for the CDR3: TGTGCCAGCAGCTTATCCGCAGACAATTCACCCCTCCACTTT.

This clone was counted only a few times. V is TRBV6-1 and J is TRBJ1-5; D is unresolved. CDR1 and CDR2 (germline): MNHNS, SASEGT. V lost 4 bases and J lost 4, with 8 bases in between. This CDR3 is 13 amino acids long. The chain's CDR3 is CASSVPSNQPQHF. CDR3 nucleotide sequence: TGTGCCAGCAGTGTGCCAAGTAATCAGCCCCAGCATTTT.